This T cell receptor beta chain appears in the sequencing data of a study of shared clonotypes between healthy human individuals. The CDR3 has 16 amino acids. Looked up from germline, CDR1 is SGHDN and CDR2 is FVKESK. V was shortened by 1 base and J by 3 bases, with 13 bases between the two germline ends. An assay was performed, and its level was deep. Genomic DNA of each subset was evenly split across several immunoSEQ plates. In the sorted-subset replicate PCRs, approximately 200 ng DNA, 25,000 to 35,000 T cell genomes, was used. The table came from immunoSEQ multiplex PCR; TCRdb's copy has only in-frame clones and leaves some out. The table lists about 800,000 clones, about 96% of them singletons, with around 0.21% in the top ten. CD8 cells regarded as naive lacked CD45RO, were positively chosen for CCR7, and omitted terminally differentiated effector memory CD45RA+ cells. All of the donors resided in Nashville, Tennessee, and each was a Caucasian adult.

The rearrangement links TRBV14 to TRBJ2-1; D is unresolved. This TCR derives from a man between 25 and 39 years old in good health. The sequenced sample was naive CD8+ T cells sorted from blood. DNA of the CDR3: TGTGCCAGCAGCCAAGGAATTACACCCAGCTACAATGAGCAGTTCTTC. Its translation: CASSQGITPSYNEQFF.